These T cell receptor beta chains were read from a single sample in a study of control samples from healthy donors and cancer patients. Method: immunoSEQ multiplex PCR; TCRdb's copy keeps in-frame clones and lacks some. The data contain 110,000 or so clones, around 90% of them singletons. Sample: blood. The receptors were sampled from a man between 50 and 59 years old in good health. CDR3s include the opening cysteine and the closing phenylalanine or tryptophan. The D gene is left open where the match is weak. Part of the rows lack a size; the others show once, few, many or a class for expanded clones.

D gene	J gene	clone size	V gene	CDR3 protein	CDR3 DNA
-	TRBJ2-1	-	TRBV11-2	CASSLGRHNEQFF	TGTGCCAGCAGCTTAGGTCGGCACAATGAGCAGTTCTTC
-	TRBJ1-5	-	TRBV19	CASRQGNQPQHF	TGTGCCAGCCGACAGGGCAATCAGCCCCAGCATTTT
-	TRBJ2-5	once	TRBV5-4	CASSLGASGPGETQYF	TGTGCCAGCAGCTTGGGGGCCAGCGGGCCGGGAGAGACCCAGTACTTC
-	TRBJ1-1	few	TRBV30	CACETRSDKEAFF	TGTGCCTGTGAAACCAGGTCCGACAAAGAGGCTTTCTTT
-	TRBJ2-2	-	TRBV25-1	CASSEWSGAGELFF	TGTGCCAGCAGTGAATGGTCGGGGGCCGGGGAGCTGTTTTTT
-	TRBJ1-2	-	TRBV5-1	CASSRLQGGGYTF	TGCGCCAGCAGCCGATTACAGGGAGGCGGCTACACCTTC
-	TRBJ1-3	-	TRBV5-1	CASSLVGTTGTAGNTIYF	TGCGCCAGCAGCTTGGTGGGGACGACAGGCACAGCAGGAAACACCATATATTTT
TRBD1	TRBJ1-2	-	TRBV5-6	CASSLGQGDGYTF	TGTGCCAGCAGCTTGGGACAGGGTGACGGCTACACCTTC
TRBD1	TRBJ2-7	-	TRBV11-2	CASSLARQGPSYEQYF	TGTGCCAGCAGCTTAGCCCGACAGGGTCCCTCCTACGAGCAGTACTTC
TRBD1	TRBJ2-6	once	TRBV18	CATTVLGQGAGGANVLTF	TGTGCCACCACAGTATTAGGACAGGGGGCTGGAGGGGCCAACGTCCTGACTTTC
-	TRBJ1-1	once	TRBV30	CAWSPGGLYTEAFF	TGTGCCTGGAGTCCGGGGGGCTTGTACACTGAAGCTTTCTTT
TRBD1	TRBJ2-7	-	TRBV5-5	CASSLLGTGNYEQYF	TGTGCCAGCAGCTTGTTGGGGACAGGGAACTACGAGCAGTACTTC
-	TRBJ2-1	-	TRBV5-1	CASSWSPGAGNEQFF	TGCGCCAGCAGCTGGTCCCCGGGGGCAGGCAATGAGCAGTTCTTC
-	TRBJ2-7	-	TRBV24-1	CATSGGYGAALYEQYF	TGTGCCACCAGTGGGGGGTACGGGGCAGCTCTCTACGAGCAGTACTTC
TRBD1	TRBJ2-7	-	TRBV5-1	CASTGGWGQGNEQYF	TGCGCCAGCACGGGAGGATGGGGACAGGGTAACGAGCAGTACTTC
TRBD1	TRBJ1-2	-	TRBV5-5	CASSFSPGGQGYTF	TGTGCCAGCAGCTTCTCGCCAGGGGGACAGGGCTACACCTTC
TRBD1	TRBJ1-5	-	TRBV10-3	CAISESNRGGQPQHF	TGTGCCATCAGTGAGTCAAACAGGGGGGGTCAGCCCCAGCATTTT
-	TRBJ1-3	once	TRBV5-1	CASSLEVQGNTIYF	TGCGCCAGCAGCTTGGAGGTACAGGGAAACACCATATATTTT
TRBD2	TRBJ2-7	-	TRBV11-1	CASSLESGGSYEQYF	TGTGCCAGCAGCTTAGAATCAGGCGGGAGCTACGAGCAGTACTTC
-	TRBJ2-7	-	TRBV4-1	CASSQVGGQLYEQYF	TGCGCCAGCAGCCAAGTTGGCGGGCAGCTCTACGAGCAGTACTTC
-	TRBJ1-1	-	TRBV29-1	CSGQVNTEAFF	TGCAGTGGGCAGGTTAACACTGAAGCTTTCTTT
TRBD1	TRBJ2-7	-	TRBV18	CASSPGTGGMYEQYF	TGTGCCAGCTCACCGGGGACAGGGGGCATGTACGAGCAGTACTTC